The present entry profiles one TCR beta chain with its context. Its antigen is unknown. ViraFEST used viral peptide pools to expand antigen-specific CD4+ T cells before sequencing. Culturing for around eleven days preceded CD4+ T cell isolation. Either the BNT162b2 or mRNA-1273 vaccine was given to participants in two doses. The CDR3 consists of 12 residues. Trimming removed 10 bases from V and 9 bases from J, with 13 bases in between. This record comes from a study of vaccination effects on CD4 cells after COVID-19. Findings and caveats of the study: Few convalescent patients were studied, and early post-infection samples were lacking.

Method: immunoSEQ multiplex PCR; TCRdb's copy keeps in-frame clones and lacks some. Here the sample spans about 24,000 clones, 81% being singletons. The clonotype originates from a human donor who received a COVID-19 vaccine. Some clones in this sample may be carry-over from other donors' samples. Sequenced material: CD4+ T cells from PBMCs cultured with SARS-CoV-2 spike peptides, taken after COVID-19 vaccination. The chain uses TRBV12-3 or TRBV12-4 and TRBJ1-6, with a tentative D call TRBD1 (5 bases). DNA for the CDR3: TGTGCCACCTCAGGTGGGGGTTCACCCCTCCACTTT. Encoded protein: CATSGGGSPLHF.